This record looks at one T cell receptor beta chain sequence and its context. This specimen belongs to a study of blood T cell repertoires in COVID-19. Across the whole study: Acute and convalescent COVID-19 samples came from the United States, Italy and Spain. Sample material is recorded as cDNA or gDNA derived from T cells, B-cell-depleted T cells, or PBMCs.

In assigning cohorts, the study relied on participant-reported clinical history. Produced via immunoSEQ multiplex PCR; TCRdb's table is partial and in-frame only. The sample holds approximately 350,000 clones; 80% to 90% are singletons and the top ten take 0.95% to 1.1%. The V and J ends lost 0 bases and 4 bases, in that order; junction bases with no gene match: 9. Germline V gene sequence: CDR1 LGHNA, CDR2 YSLEER. The CDR3 totals 18 residues. This chain connects TRBV4-3 to TRBJ2-2, with 9 bases fitting TRBD2. Sequences were obtained from PBMCs or T cells enriched from blood (not recorded which). This sequence was found in a man younger than 35 who had recovered from COVID-19. CDR3: CASSQDLSLAGSTGELFF. As DNA, the CDR3 is TGCGCCAGCAGCCAAGATTTGAGTCTAGCGGGAAGCACCGGGGAGCTGTTTTTT.